Presented here are 23 T cell receptor beta chains from one specimen sequenced in a study of monozygotic twins with inflammatory bowel disease. No DNA is given; TCRdb re-called the 5' RACE reads and lists each CDR3 protein once. The sample has more than 300,000 distinct CDR3 sequences. The sequenced material came from blood. The receptors were gathered from a human donor with ulcerative colitis or Crohn's disease, or a healthy co-twin of an affected twin (not recorded which).

This chain uses TRBV20-1 with TRBJ2-6; no DNA is available, so the TRBD1 call from TCRdb remains unchecked. From germline, CDR1 is DFQATT and CDR2 SNEGSKA (reference sequence). There are 15 residues in the CDR3. CDR3 residues: CSATTGDSGANVLTF.

V is TRBV24-1 and J is TRBJ1-2. This CDR3 is 13 amino acids long. Germline V gene sequence: CDR1 KGHDR, CDR2 SFDVKD. The chain's CDR3 is CATSDSQTNGYTF.

The chain couples TRBV6-2 or TRBV6-3 to TRBJ2-1; TCRdb's assignment of TRBD2 cannot be checked, as there is no DNA. The germline V gene encodes CDR1 MNHEY and CDR2 SVGEGT. The CDR3 spans 17 residues. The chain's CDR3 is CASSYHRGPISYNEQFF.

The CDR3 protein is CASRPVGGNQPQHF. V is TRBV6-6 and J is TRBJ1-5. The germline V gene has CDR1 MNHNY and CDR2 SVGAGI (reference sequence). This CDR3 comprises 14 residues.

V is TRBV24-1 and J is TRBJ2-1; TCRdb picks TRBD1, but there is no DNA to check that call. CDR3 length equals 13 residues. The V gene's germline CDR1 is KGHDR and CDR2 SFDVKD. CDR3 sequence reads: CATSAGGLNEQFF.

The chain is built from TRBV9 and TRBJ2-3; as DNA is missing, the TRBD1 call by TCRdb cannot be tested. The CDR3 extends over 15 amino acids. Germline V gene data show CDR1 as SGDLS and CDR2 as YYNGEE. This chain's CDR3 is CASSVVWGETDTQYF.

The CDR3 protein is CSARPTSDTQYF. V is TRBV20-1 and J is TRBJ2-3. The length of the CDR3 is 12 residues. CDR1 and CDR2 (germline): DFQATT, SNEGSKA (reference sequence).

CDR3: CSATPGRGYGYTF. J is TRBJ1-2 and V is TRBV20-1; there is no DNA to check the TCRdb D call of TRBD1. The CDR3 is 13 amino acids. From germline, CDR1 is DFQATT and CDR2 SNEGSKA (reference sequence).

The chain is built from TRBV12-3 or TRBV12-4 and TRBJ2-7; the D call from TCRdb, TRBD2, cannot be confirmed without DNA. This CDR3 region has 16 residues. Here the CDR3 reads CASTRTSGGIVGEQYF.

The chain carries TRBV7-2 and TRBJ1-2; absent DNA, TCRdb's TRBD1 call cannot be checked. Germline CDR1 and CDR2: SGHTA and FQGNSA. This CDR3 is built from 14 residues. The CDR3 spells CASSRNQGGNGYTF.

J is TRBJ1-4 and V is TRBV7-2. Germline V gene data show CDR1 as SGHTA and CDR2 as FQGNSA. The CDR3 is 15 amino acids. CDR3 sequence: CASSFPGRENEKLFF. Drawing the rest from reference TRBV7-2 and TRBJ1-4, the complete variable domain is GAGVSQSPSNKVTEKGKDVELRCDPISGHTALYWYRQSLGQGLEFLIYFQGNSAPDKSGLPSDRFSAERTGGSVSTLTIQRTQQEDSAVYLCASSFPGRENEKLFFGSGTQLSVL.

V usage is TRBV25-1 and J usage is TRBJ1-2. CDR3 length: 14 amino acids. The germline CDR1 and CDR2 sequences are MGHDK and SYGVNS. The chain's CDR3 is CASSESYRNYGYTF.

This chain connects TRBV4-1 to TRBJ2-3; TCRdb names TRBD1, which stays unverified in the absence of DNA. The CDR3 is 12 residues long. Germline V gene lookup returns CDR1 MGHRA and CDR2 YSYEKL. The CDR3 sequence is CASSRRGDTQYF.

This chain links TRBV11-2 with TRBJ2-2; TCRdb outputs TRBD1, but without DNA this stays unchecked. The germline CDR1 and CDR2 sequences are SGHAT and FQNNGV. The CDR3 runs to 17 residues. CDR3 loop: CASSFGQRRANTGELFF. Supplemented by reference TRBV11-2 and TRBJ2-2, the full variable domain reads EAGVAQSPRYKIIEKRQSVAFWCNPISGHATLYWYQQILGQGPKLLIQFQNNGVVDDSQLPKDRFSAERLKGVDSTLKIQPAKLEDSAVYLCASSFGQRRANTGELFFGEGSRLTVL.

V and J are TRBV4-1 and TRBJ1-5; TCRdb's D call, TRBD1, is unchecked because there is no DNA. Germline CDR1 and CDR2: MGHRA and YSYEKL. This CDR3 is built from 18 residues. CDR3: CASSHLLGGKDPHQPQHF.

The chain couples TRBV15 to TRBJ1-2; as DNA is missing, the TRBD1 call by TCRdb cannot be tested. The V gene's germline CDR1 is LNHNV and CDR2 YYDKDF (reference sequence). The CDR3 totals 14 residues. The CDR3 here is CATSRRQGPDGYTF.

This chain connects TRBV29-1 to TRBJ2-3; TCRdb calls TRBD2, which cannot be checked without DNA. The CDR3 runs 14 residues. CDR1 and CDR2 from the germline V gene are SQVTM and ANQGSEA. This chain's CDR3 is CSVKGGTITDTQYF.

The V gene is TRBV7-3, the J gene TRBJ2-6; the D call from TCRdb, TRBD1, cannot be confirmed without DNA. Germline V gene data show CDR1 as SGHTA and CDR2 as FQGTGA. The CDR3 contains 18 residues. CDR3 in amino acids: CASSLGLGGAAGANVLTF.

The chain carries TRBV4-3 and TRBJ1-1; TCRdb indicates TRBD1, and absent DNA this call remains unverified. This CDR3 contains 15 residues. The germline V gene encodes CDR1 LGHNA and CDR2 YSLEER. CDR3 region: CASSHELAGRTEAFF.

This chain links TRBV27 with TRBJ1-1; lacking DNA, the TRBD1 call made by TCRdb goes unchecked. This CDR3 comprises 15 residues. CDR1 MNHEY and CDR2 SMNVEV come from the germline V gene (reference sequence). CDR3: CASSLSSTGRTEAFF.

The rearrangement joins TRBV6-6 to TRBJ2-7; TCRdb gives TRBD1 as the D gene, but with no DNA this cannot be confirmed. CDR3 size: 13 residues. Germline CDR1 reads MNHNY; CDR2 reads SVGAGI (reference sequence). The CDR3 loop reads CASSRDAGHEQYF.

This chain joins TRBV9 and TRBJ2-5; without DNA, the TCRdb call of TRBD1 cannot be checked. The germline CDR1 and CDR2 sequences are SGDLS and YYNGEE. The CDR3 has 15 residues. The CDR3 sequence is CASSYTGTGAPSQYF.

This rearrangement joins TRBV18 to TRBJ1-4; TCRdb gives TRBD1 as the D gene, but with no DNA this cannot be confirmed. The CDR3 totals 16 residues. Looked up from germline, CDR1 is KGHSH and CDR2 is LQKENI. CDR3 loop: CASSKGAGRPEEKLFF.